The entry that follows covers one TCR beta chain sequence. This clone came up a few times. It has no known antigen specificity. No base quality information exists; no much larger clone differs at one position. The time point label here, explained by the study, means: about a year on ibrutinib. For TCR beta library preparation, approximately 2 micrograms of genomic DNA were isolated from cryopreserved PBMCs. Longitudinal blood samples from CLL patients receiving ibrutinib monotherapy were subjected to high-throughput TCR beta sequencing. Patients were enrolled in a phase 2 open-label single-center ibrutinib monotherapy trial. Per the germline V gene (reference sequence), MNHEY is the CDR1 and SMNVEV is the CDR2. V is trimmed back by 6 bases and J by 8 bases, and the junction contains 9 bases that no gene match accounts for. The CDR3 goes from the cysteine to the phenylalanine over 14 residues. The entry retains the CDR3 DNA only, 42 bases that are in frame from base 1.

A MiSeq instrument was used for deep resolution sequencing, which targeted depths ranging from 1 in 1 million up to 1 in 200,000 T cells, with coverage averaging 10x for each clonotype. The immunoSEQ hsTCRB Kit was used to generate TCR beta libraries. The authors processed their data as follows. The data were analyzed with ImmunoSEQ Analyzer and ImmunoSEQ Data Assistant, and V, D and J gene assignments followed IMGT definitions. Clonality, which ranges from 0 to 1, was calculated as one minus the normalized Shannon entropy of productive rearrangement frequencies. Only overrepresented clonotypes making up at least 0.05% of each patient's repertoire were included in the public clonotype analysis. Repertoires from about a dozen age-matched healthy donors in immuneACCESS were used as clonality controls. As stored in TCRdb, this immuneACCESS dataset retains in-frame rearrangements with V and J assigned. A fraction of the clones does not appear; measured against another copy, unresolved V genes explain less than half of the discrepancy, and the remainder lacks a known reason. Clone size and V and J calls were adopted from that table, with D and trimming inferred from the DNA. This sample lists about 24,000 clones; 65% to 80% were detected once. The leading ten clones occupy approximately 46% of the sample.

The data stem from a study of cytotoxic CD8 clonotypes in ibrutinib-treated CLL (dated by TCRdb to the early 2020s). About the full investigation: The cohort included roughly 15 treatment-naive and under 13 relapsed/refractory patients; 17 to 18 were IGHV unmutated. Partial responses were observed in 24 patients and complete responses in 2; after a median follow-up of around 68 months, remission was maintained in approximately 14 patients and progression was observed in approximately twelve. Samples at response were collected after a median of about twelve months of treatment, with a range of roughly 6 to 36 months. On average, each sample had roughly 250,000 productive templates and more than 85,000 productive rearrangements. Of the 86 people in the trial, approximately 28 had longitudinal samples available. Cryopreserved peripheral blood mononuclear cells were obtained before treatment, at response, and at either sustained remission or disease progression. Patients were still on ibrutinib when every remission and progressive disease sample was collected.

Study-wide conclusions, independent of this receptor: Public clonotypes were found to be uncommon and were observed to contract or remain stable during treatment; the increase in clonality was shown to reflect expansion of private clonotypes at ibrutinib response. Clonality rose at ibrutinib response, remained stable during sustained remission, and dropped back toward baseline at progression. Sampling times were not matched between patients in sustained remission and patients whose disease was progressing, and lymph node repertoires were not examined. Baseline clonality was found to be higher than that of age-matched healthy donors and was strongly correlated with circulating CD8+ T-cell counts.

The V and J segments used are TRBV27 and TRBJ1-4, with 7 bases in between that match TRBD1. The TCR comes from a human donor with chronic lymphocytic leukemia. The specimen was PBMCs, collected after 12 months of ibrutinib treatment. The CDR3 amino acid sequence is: CASSPTGIQEKLFF. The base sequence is TGTGCCAGCAGCCCGACAGGGATACAGGAAAAACTGTTTTTT. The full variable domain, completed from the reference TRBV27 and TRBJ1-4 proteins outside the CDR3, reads EAQVTQNPRYLITVTGKKLTVTCSQNMNHEYMSWYRQDPGLGLRQIYYSMNVEVTDKGDVPEGYKVSRKEKRNFPLILESPSPNQTSLYFCASSPTGIQEKLFFGSGTQLSVL.